This TCR beta chain is drawn from a study of read filtering for tumor transcriptome and immune sequencing (dated by TCRdb to about 2020). In the study overall: The cohort had around 18 male and approximately 15 female patients with a mean age of around 70 years, ranging from roughly 45 to 80. By revised international staging, under 10 patients were R-ISS I, some 16 were R-ISS II and 6 or 7 were R-ISS III. After DNase treatment, whole-transcriptome libraries were prepared using the TruSeq RNA Access Library Prep Kit. TCR-region mapped reads per sample ranged from about 4.05 to 11 million with IR-seq versus only about 75 to 1273 with RNA-seq. Using the same bone marrow samples, the study ran both targeted immune repertoire sequencing and bulk whole-transcriptome sequencing and then compared the TCR repertoires from each method. One main goal was a read-filtering strategy for immune repertoire data, in particular deciding whether clonotypes backed by only one read should be removed.

The CDR3 spans 15 residues, from the cysteine through the phenylalanine. The CDR3 DNA has 45 bases and is translated from base 1. Taken from the germline V gene (reference sequence), the CDR1 and CDR2 loops are SGHNT and YYREEE. Clipping removes 4 bases from V and 5 bases from J, with 9 as the unmatched junction base count. Starting from approximately 400 ng RNA, TCR libraries were constructed with the Immunoverse kit using molecular barcoded adaptors that cover the alpha/delta and beta/gamma chains. TCR library preparation used the same RNA that was used for transcriptome sequencing. An Illumina HiSeq 4000 with 2 x 150 cycles was used to sequence the TCR libraries. For the original study's pipeline: TCR reads were aligned to human V, D, J and C references and assembled into CDR3 clonotypes with MiXCR, including quality filtering and error correction. The tcR package in R was used for analysis of clonotype counts and gene usage diversity. Raw mapping reads were checked after the RNA-seq reads had been mapped by STAR aligner version 2.5.3a onto the human GRCh37 genome. To test how sequencing depth affected the clonotypes detected, IR-seq fastq files were randomly downsampled with Seqtk 1.3. TCRdb handled the public reads itself, with Q25 trimming in fastp and clone calling in MiXCR, and kept productive beta chains. Entries are consolidated by CDR3 protein sequence, retaining the most common genes and DNA. The V and J calls shown here were made by TCRdb, not taken from the authors' results. Present in this sample are around 26,000 distinct CDR3 sequences, roughly an eighth of which were seen just once. The ten largest clones add up to 44% of the sample.

This clonotype was recorded at least ten times. What antigen it recognizes has not been identified. Per-base qualities were not stored, and no clone one base away is much larger. Study-level results and caveats: Removing single-read clonotypes increased the correlation between IR-seq and RNA-seq shared clonotype proportions. The sorted CD138-negative fraction was not purified T cells but a mixed bone marrow immune population. IR-seq captured clonotypes at much higher depth and more reliably than RNA-seq, and smaller IR-seq throughput sufficed to identify most shared clonotypes. Single-read clonotypes made up 80% to 90% of clonotypes but only approximately 3.5% of total reads in IR-seq, compared with 65% to 75% of clonotypes and about 44% of reads in RNA-seq.

Every patient had bone marrow sampled at the time of active disease. Bone marrow mononuclear cells were isolated by Ficoll-Hypaque density gradient centrifugation. Myeloma plasma cells were removed and CD138-negative cells were obtained by negative selection following labeling with CD138 magnetic microbeads on a MACS separator. The purity of the isolated cells was checked by flow cytometry with CD138 antibodies on an Attune NxT. TRIzol reagent was used to extract total RNA, which was then quantified with a NanoDrop spectrophotometer. Paired RNA-seq and IR-seq were performed on each patient's CD138-negative bone marrow sample.

The sequence came from a donor at least 40 years old with multiple myeloma. The V and J segments used are TRBV5-4 and TRBJ2-5; 9 junctional bases match TRBD1. Sequencing input: a population of CD138-negative cells sorted from bone marrow. This specimen's cell subset or site label, per the study, means: bone marrow mononuclear cells depleted of CD138+ plasma/myeloma cells by negative magnetic selection. In nucleotide form, the sequence is TGTGCCAGCAGCCCAAACAGGGGGCTGGGGGAGACCCAGTACTTC. This yields the protein CASSPNRGLGETQYF.